The rows below give T cell receptor beta chains drawn from one sample of a study of low-dose radiotherapy and immunotherapy resistance in tumors. Each CDR3 protein gets one entry after TCRdb re-called the reads with MiXCR. Among roughly 90,000 distinct CDR3 sequences listed, more than 20% were seen once. Specimen: PBMCs, collected after low-dose radiotherapy plus immunotherapy. These receptors were collected from a female donor with ovarian cancer. The conserved cysteine and the conserved F or W are not part of the CDR3 here.

cdr3_aa	v_call	j_call
ASSTGQGETQY	TRBV28	TRBJ2-5
ASATAGETGELF	TRBV6-2/TRBV6-3	TRBJ2-2
ASSYRVVSGELF	TRBV6-2/TRBV6-3	TRBJ2-2
ASSSDRNTGELF	TRBV7-6	TRBJ2-2
ASSLIGGGGTDTQY	TRBV5-1	TRBJ2-3
ASSLGQGRATEAF	TRBV5-1	TRBJ1-1
ATSRAPGAQETQY	TRBV15	TRBJ2-5
ASSPKLAGGLKLNEQF	TRBV5-4	TRBJ2-1
ASSLAFESLAGELF	TRBV7-9	TRBJ2-2
ASSEAPAGELF	TRBV2	TRBJ2-2
ASNHPRGSAYEQY	TRBV28	TRBJ2-7
ASSLAISGRAYEQF	TRBV11-2	TRBJ2-1
SASPPVGYNEQF	TRBV20-1	TRBJ2-1
ASSSTAPGTASSYEQY	TRBV28	TRBJ2-7
ASSQVSQGETQY	TRBV14	TRBJ2-5
ASSPQRSGANVLT	TRBV7-3	TRBJ2-6
ASSQVTESPLH	TRBV3-1	TRBJ1-6
ASSRQDYEQY	TRBV5-6	TRBJ2-7
ASSSGLAGGQETQY	TRBV7-9	TRBJ2-5
ASGLGDTYEQY	TRBV12-5	TRBJ2-7
ASSSGEDTQY	TRBV7-3	TRBJ2-3
SVMTDPLGEQY	TRBV29-1	TRBJ2-7
AISEGQVYEQY	TRBV10-3	TRBJ2-7
ASGDWTLRNQPQH	TRBV28	TRBJ1-5
ASSVGVAYNEQF	TRBV4-2	TRBJ2-1
ASSPGPKETQY	TRBV18	TRBJ2-5
ASSSLAGGPTDTQY	TRBV7-2	TRBJ2-3
ASSLGQPQH	TRBV12-3/TRBV12-4	TRBJ1-5
ASTRNTEAF	TRBV6-2/TRBV6-3	TRBJ1-1
ASNKGTGTYEQY	TRBV19	TRBJ2-7
ASCTDRGRDTQY	TRBV7-9	TRBJ2-3
ASSDETGGETQY	TRBV6-4	TRBJ2-5
SVSPTPGSGGIISSYNEQF	TRBV29-1	TRBJ2-1
ASRGDTEAF	TRBV5-1	TRBJ1-1
ASSPPGRSYYGYT	TRBV28	TRBJ1-2
ASSVAGQANTGELF	TRBV9	TRBJ2-2
ASADSSNQPQH	TRBV6-2/TRBV6-3	TRBJ1-5
ASSLGLAGPHNEQF	TRBV7-2	TRBJ2-1
ASSETSLNNSPLH	TRBV5-1	TRBJ1-6
ASSLEGQSYTEAF	TRBV5-1	TRBJ1-1
ASSYSLRRRNEKLF	TRBV6-2/TRBV6-3	TRBJ1-4